The 17 T cell receptor beta chains given below trace back to one sample, sequenced in a study of cytomegalovirus exposure and HLA in healthy donors. Use of 60 Vbeta and 13 Jbeta primers characterized the PCR. The data were produced by immunoSEQ multiplex PCR, yet TCRdb's version contains in-frame clones alone and is incomplete. The sample has roughly 120,000 clones; roughly 63% are singletons. Sequences were obtained from PBMCs. All receptors derive from a woman aged 70-85 years in good health and CMV-seropositive.

This chain uses TRBV7-3 with TRBJ2-1, with 10 bases lining up with TRBD2. This CDR3 spans 15 amino acids. Germline lookup yields CDR1 SGHTA and CDR2 FQGTGA. V lost 6 bases and J lost 2; bases outside the gene matches: 4. The CDR3 loop reads CASSLAGATYNEQFF. The CDR3 nucleotides read TGTGCCAGCAGTCTAGCGGGGGCGACCTACAATGAGCAGTTCTTC.

This chain connects TRBV6-1 to TRBJ2-3; a possible D gene is TRBD1 (6 bases). This CDR3 region has 12 residues. V dropped 8 bases and J dropped 0 bases, with 6 bases sitting between them. The germline CDR1 and CDR2 sequences are MNHNS and SASEGT. The DNA of the CDR3 is TGTGCCAGCGGGGGCAGCACAGATACGCAGTATTTT. It is translated as CASGGSTDTQYF.

As DNA, the CDR3 is TGTGCCTGGAGCGGCACAGGGTTGACCCAGTACTTC. This translates into CAWSGTGLTQYF. The rearrangement joins TRBV30 to TRBJ2-5; a possible D gene is TRBD1 (6 bases). This CDR3 has 12 residues. Between the trimmed V and J ends, which lost 3 bases and 7 bases, there was a span of 12 bases. Germline lookup yields CDR1 GTSNPN and CDR2 SVGIG (reference sequence).

Only a few counts were recorded for this clone. Additional DNA sequences in this sample encode the identical CDR3. The rearrangement joins TRBV7-9 to TRBJ2-1; TRBD2 agrees at 10 bases. J lost 6 bases, V lost 5 bases, and 10 bases had no gene match. There are 16 residues in the CDR3. Per germline, CDR1 SEHNR and CDR2 FQNEAQ (reference sequence). CDR3 amino acids: CASSMTAGGPLNEQFF. The CDR3 nucleotides are TGTGCCAGCAGCATGACAGCGGGGGGGCCTCTCAATGAGCAGTTCTTC.

The chain is built from TRBV7-2 and TRBJ1-6; 7 bases align to TRBD1. Germline V gene sequence: CDR1 SGHTA, CDR2 FQGNSA. CDR3 size: 15 residues. The V and J ends lost 5 bases and 2 bases, in that order; junction bases with no gene match: 3. Here the CDR3 DNA reads TGTGCCAGCAGCCCTGGGACAGCCTATAATTCACCCCTCCACTTT. The encoded protein is CASSPGTAYNSPLHF.

V and J are TRBV7-2 and TRBJ2-3; D gene ambiguous. With 5 bases removed from V and 2 bases from J, the gap between germline ends came to 8 bases. CDR1 is SGHTA and CDR2 is FQGNSA in the germline V gene. The CDR3 length is 13 residues. Written as DNA, the CDR3 is TGTGCCAGCAGCCCCCGACTCACAGATACGCAGTATTTT. Protein product: CASSPRLTDTQYF.

This clone appeared a few times. The chain joins TRBV27 to TRBJ1-1; D gene uncertain. The V gene's germline CDR1 is MNHEY and CDR2 SMNVEV (reference sequence). The CDR3 has 13 residues. Trimming shortened V by 7 bases and J by 1 base, and 10 bases separated the two germline ends. The CDR3 loop is CASMVWANTEAFF. Here the CDR3 DNA reads TGTGCCAGCATGGTTTGGGCGAACACTGAAGCTTTCTTT.

J is TRBJ1-1 and V is TRBV4-1; 8 nucleotides line up with TRBD1. CDR1 MGHRA and CDR2 YSYEKL come from the germline V gene. Trimming cost V 1 base and J 6 bases; bases outside gene matches: 4. This CDR3 region has 14 residues. CDR3 sequence: CASSQANRGAEAFF. The CDR3 nucleotides are TGCGCCAGCAGCCAAGCTAACAGGGGGGCTGAAGCTTTCTTT.

The chain recombines TRBV14 with TRBJ1-1; D gene ambiguous. This CDR3 is built from 17 residues. Trimming left V 1 base short and J 1 base short, with 16 bases between. Germline CDR1 is SGHDN and CDR2 is FVKESK. The CDR3 loop is CASSQGFGIDRNTEAFF. The CDR3 DNA is TGTGCCAGCAGCCAAGGGTTCGGTATCGATAGGAACACTGAAGCTTTCTTT.

The CDR3 protein is CASSPRPGGRETQYF. DNA for the CDR3: TGTGCCAGCAGCCCCCGCCCCGGGGGAAGAGAGACCCAGTACTTC. The chain carries TRBV11-3 and TRBJ2-5; D might be TRBD2 (6 bases). This CDR3 contains 15 residues. From germline, CDR1 is SGHNT and CDR2 YENEEA. The germline V and J ends were trimmed by 5 bases and 4 bases, with 17 bases remaining between them.

DNA of the CDR3: TGTGCCAGCAGCTTAACGGCCGGCGACAGAACTTCTAACTATGGCTACACCTTC. It specifies CASSLTAGDRTSNYGYTF. The rearrangement joins TRBV7-3 to TRBJ1-2; tentative D call: TRBD1 (5 bases). The germline V gene encodes CDR1 SGHTA and CDR2 FQGTGA. The V end lost 0 bases, the J end lost 0 bases, and 17 bases lay between the germline ends. The CDR3 is 18 amino acids. Using reference TRBV7-3 and TRBJ1-2 for the parts outside the CDR3, the full variable domain is GAGVSQTPSNKVTEKGKYVELRCDPISGHTALYWYRQSLGQGPEFLIYFQGTGAADDSGLPNDRFFAVRPEGSVSTLKIQRTERGDSAVYLCASSLTAGDRTSNYGYTFGSGTRLTVV.

This chain links TRBV12-5 with TRBJ1-6; TRBD1 might be the D (5 bases). V lost 3 bases and J lost 5, with 11 bases in between. In germline, CDR1 is LGHNT, CDR2 FRNRAP. The CDR3 extends over 15 amino acids. The DNA for the CDR3 is TGTGCTAGTGGTTTTCAGACGGGGGATAATTCACCCCTCCACTTT. Translated, it gives CASGFQTGDNSPLHF. The variable domain in full, with the rest retrieved from reference TRBV12-5 and TRBJ1-6, is DARVTQTPRHKVTEMGQEVTMRCQPILGHNTVFWYRQTMMQGLELLAYFRNRAPLDDSGMPKDRFSAEMPDATLATLKIQPSEPRDSAVYFCASGFQTGDNSPLHFGNGTRLTVT.

V usage is TRBV5-1 and J usage is TRBJ1-4; a possible D gene is TRBD1 (5 bases). Germline CDR1 reads SGHRS; CDR2 reads YFSETQ. V was shortened by 0 bases and J by 7 bases, with 19 bases between the two germline ends. This CDR3 contains 17 residues. In DNA form, the CDR3 reads TGCGCCAGCAGCTTGGTCGCTTTGAAGGGGTGGTTTGAAAAACTGTTTTTT. Translation: CASSLVALKGWFEKLFF.

The DNA of the CDR3 is TGTGCCAGCAGAATGTCCGGGACAGGGGCCCACGAGCAGTACTTC. Its translation is CASRMSGTGAHEQYF. The V call is TRBV6-5, the J call TRBJ2-7; TRBD1 matches 10 bases. Germline trimming cut 6 bases from V and 5 bases from J; bases unmatched to any gene: 10. This CDR3 region has 15 residues. The germline CDR1 and CDR2 sequences are MNHEY and SVGAGI.

This clone has just a few counts. This chain uses TRBV5-5 with TRBJ2-2; tentative D call: TRBD1 (5 bases). The CDR3 contains 16 residues. The V end lost 2 bases, the J end lost 3 bases, and 14 bases lay between the germline ends. Germline loops: CDR1 SGHKS, CDR2 YYEKEE (reference sequence). The CDR3 bases are TGTGCCAGCAGCTTCGGAAGGGGCCTTGACACCGGGGAGCTGTTTTTT. It yields the protein CASSFGRGLDTGELFF.

The gene calls are TRBV30 and TRBJ1-1; tentatively, D is TRBD1 (6 bases). V was shortened by 2 bases and J by 10 bases, with 14 bases between the two germline ends. Germline V gives CDR1 GTSNPN, CDR2 SVGIG (reference sequence). CDR3 length equals 12 residues. The CDR3 loop is CAWSRGMSGAFF. The DNA for the CDR3 is TGTGCCTGGAGTAGGGGGATGTCGGGAGCTTTCTTT.

V and J are TRBV7-8 and TRBJ1-1; 9 positions match TRBD1. CDR1 and CDR2 (germline): SGHVS, FQNEAQ. The CDR3 has 13 residues. V shed 3 bases and J 6 bases; nucleotides not matched to a gene: 2. The CDR3, as DNA: TGTGCCAGCAGCTTGGGACAGGGCGCTGAAGCTTTCTTT. This encodes CASSLGQGAEAFF.